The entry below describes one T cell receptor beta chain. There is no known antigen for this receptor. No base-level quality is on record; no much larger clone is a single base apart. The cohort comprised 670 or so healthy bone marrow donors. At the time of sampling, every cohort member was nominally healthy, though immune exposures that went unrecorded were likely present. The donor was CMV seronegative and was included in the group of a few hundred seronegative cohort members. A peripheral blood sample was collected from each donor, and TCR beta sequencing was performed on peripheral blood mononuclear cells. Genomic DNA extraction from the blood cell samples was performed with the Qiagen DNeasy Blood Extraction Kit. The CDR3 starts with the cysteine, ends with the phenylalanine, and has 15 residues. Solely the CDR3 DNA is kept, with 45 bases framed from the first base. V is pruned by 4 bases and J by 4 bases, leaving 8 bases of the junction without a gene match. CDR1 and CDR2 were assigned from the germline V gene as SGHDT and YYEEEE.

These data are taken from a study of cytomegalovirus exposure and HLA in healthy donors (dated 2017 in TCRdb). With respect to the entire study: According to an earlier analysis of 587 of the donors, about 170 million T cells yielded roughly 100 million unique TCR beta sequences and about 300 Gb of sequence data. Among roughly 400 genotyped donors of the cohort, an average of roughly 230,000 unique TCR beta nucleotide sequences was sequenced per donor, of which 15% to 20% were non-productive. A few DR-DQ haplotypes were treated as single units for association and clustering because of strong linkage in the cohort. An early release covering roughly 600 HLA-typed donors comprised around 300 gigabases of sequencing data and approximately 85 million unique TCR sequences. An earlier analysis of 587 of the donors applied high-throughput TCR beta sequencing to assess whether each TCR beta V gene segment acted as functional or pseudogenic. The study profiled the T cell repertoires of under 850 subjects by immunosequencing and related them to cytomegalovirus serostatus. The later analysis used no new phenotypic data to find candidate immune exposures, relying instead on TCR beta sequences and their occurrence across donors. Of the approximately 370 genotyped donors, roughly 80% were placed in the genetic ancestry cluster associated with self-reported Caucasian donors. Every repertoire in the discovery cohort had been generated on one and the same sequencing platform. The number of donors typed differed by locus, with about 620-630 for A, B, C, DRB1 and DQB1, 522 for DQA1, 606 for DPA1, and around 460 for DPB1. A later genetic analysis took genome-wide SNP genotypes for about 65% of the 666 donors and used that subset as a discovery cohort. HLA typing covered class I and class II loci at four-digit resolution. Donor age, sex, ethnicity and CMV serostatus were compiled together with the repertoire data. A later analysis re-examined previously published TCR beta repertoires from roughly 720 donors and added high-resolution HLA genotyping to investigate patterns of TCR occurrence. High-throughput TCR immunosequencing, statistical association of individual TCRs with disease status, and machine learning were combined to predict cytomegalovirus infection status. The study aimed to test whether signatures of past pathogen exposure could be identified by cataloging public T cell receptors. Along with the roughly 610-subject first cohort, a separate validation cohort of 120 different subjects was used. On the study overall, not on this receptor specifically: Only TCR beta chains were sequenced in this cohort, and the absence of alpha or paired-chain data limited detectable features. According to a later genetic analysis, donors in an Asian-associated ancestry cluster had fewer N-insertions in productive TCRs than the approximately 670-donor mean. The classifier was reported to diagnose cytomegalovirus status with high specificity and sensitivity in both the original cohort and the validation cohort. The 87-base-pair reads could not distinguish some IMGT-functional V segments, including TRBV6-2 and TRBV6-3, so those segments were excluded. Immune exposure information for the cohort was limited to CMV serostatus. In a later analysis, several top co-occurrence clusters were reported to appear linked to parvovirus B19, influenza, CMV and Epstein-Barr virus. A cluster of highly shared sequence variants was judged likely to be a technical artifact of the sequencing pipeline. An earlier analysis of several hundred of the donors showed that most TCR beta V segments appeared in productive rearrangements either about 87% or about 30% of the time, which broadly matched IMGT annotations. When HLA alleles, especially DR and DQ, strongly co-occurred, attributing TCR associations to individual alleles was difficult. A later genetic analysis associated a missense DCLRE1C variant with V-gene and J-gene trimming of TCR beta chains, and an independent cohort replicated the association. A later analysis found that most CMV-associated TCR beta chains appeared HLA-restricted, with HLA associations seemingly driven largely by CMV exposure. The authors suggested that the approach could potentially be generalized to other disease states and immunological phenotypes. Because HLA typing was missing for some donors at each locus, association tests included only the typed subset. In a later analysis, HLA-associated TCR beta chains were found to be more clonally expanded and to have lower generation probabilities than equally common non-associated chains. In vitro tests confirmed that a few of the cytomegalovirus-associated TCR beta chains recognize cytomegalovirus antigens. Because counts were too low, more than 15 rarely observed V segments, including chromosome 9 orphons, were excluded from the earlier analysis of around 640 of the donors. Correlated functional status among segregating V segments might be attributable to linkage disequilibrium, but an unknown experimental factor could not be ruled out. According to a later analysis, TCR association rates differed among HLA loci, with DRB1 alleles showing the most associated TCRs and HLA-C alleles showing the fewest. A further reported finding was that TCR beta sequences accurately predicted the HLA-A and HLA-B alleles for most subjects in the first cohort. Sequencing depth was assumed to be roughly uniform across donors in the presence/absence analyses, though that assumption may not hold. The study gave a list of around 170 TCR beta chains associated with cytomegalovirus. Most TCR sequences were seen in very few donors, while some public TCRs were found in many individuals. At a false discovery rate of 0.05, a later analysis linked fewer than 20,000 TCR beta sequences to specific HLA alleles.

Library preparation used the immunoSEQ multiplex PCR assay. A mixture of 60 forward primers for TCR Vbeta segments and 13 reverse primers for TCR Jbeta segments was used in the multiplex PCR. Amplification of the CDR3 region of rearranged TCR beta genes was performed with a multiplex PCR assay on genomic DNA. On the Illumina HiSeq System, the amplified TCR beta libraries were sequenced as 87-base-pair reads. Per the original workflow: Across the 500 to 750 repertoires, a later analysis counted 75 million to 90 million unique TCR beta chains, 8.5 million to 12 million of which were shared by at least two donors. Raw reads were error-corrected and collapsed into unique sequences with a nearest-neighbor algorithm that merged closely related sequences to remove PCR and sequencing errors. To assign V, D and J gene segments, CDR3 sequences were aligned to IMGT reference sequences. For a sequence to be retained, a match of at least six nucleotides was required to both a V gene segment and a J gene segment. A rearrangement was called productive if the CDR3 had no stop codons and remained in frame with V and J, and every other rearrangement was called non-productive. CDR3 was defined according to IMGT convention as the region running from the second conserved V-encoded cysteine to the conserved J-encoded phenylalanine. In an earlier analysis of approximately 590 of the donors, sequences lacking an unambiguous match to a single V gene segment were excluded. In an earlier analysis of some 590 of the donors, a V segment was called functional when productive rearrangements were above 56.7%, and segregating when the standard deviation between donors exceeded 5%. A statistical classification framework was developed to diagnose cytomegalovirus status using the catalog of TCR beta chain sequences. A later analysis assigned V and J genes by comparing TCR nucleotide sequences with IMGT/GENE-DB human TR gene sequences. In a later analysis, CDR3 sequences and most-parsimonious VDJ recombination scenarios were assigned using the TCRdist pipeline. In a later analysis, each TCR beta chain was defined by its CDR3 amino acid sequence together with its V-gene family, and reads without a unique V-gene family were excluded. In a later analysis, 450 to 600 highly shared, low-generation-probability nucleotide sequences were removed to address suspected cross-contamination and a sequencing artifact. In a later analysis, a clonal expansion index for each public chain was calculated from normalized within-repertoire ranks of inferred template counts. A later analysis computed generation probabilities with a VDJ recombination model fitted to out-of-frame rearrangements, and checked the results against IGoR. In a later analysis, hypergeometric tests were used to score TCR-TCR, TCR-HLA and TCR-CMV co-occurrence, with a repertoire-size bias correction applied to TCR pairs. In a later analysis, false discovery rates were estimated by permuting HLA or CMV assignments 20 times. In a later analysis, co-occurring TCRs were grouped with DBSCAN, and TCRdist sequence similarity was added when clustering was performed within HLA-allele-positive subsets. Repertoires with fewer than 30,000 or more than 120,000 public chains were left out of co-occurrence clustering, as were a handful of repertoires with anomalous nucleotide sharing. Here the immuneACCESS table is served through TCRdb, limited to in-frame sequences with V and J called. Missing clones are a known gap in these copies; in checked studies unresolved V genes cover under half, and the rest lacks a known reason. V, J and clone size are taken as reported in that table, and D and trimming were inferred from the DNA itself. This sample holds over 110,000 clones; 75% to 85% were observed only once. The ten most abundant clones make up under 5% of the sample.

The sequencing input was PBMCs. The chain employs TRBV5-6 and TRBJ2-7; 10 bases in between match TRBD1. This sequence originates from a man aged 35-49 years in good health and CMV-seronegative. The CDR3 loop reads CASSALGTGAYEQYF. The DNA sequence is TGTGCCAGCAGCGCCCTCGGGACAGGGGCATACGAGCAGTACTTC.